The clone carrying this T cell receptor (beta chain) has just one count. Antigen specificity is unknown. Only CD45RO-negative cells positively selected for CCR7 counted as naive CD8 cells, so terminally differentiated effector memory CD45RA+ cells were excluded. CDR1 and CDR2 from the germline V gene are SEHNR and FQNEAQ (reference sequence). The length of the CDR3 is 16 residues. Trimming took off 6 bases at V and 4 bases at J, with 18 bases between the two ends. The data derive from a study of shared clonotypes between healthy human individuals. General study findings and limits: Among a handful of donors, roughly 5.4% of naive CD4 clonotypes were found in common. Naive subsets typically showed greater estimated richness than memory subsets. Clonotype sharing among donors, it was expected, would be affected by sequencing depth.

TCRdb's copy holds only in-frame clones and misses some; the assay was immunoSEQ multiplex PCR. There are millions of clones in the sample; approximately 95% occur only once, and approximately 1.2% lies in the top ten. The source material was naive CD8+ T cells sorted from blood. This TCR came from a young man in good health. The chain carries TRBV7-9 and TRBJ2-2; unclear D gene. CDR3 coding DNA: TGTGCCAGCAGTACCTCGAGTCAGGTGGTCACCGGGGAGCTGTTTTTT. This encodes CASSTSSQVVTGELFF. Filled out from reference TRBV7-9 and TRBJ2-2, the complete variable domain reads DTGVSQNPRHKITKRGQNVTFRCDPISEHNRLYWYRQTLGQGPEFLTYFQNEAQLEKSRLLSDRFSAERPKGSFSTLEIQRTEQGDSAMYLCASSTSSQVVTGELFFGEGSRLTVL.